This is a list of T cell receptor beta chains from one sample in a study of blood T cell repertoires in COVID-19. The data were produced by immunoSEQ multiplex PCR, yet TCRdb's version contains in-frame clones alone and is incomplete. The repertoire holds about 320,000 clones, with approximately 82% as singletons. The source material was peripheral blood. These TCRs come from a woman aged 45-60 years with acute or convalescent COVID-19. Each CDR3 is given with its conserved first and last residue. Each record gives: clone size, D gene, J gene, V gene, CDR3 protein, CDR3 DNA. A D gene is named only where the DNA matches it firmly. The size of a clone is reported for some rows only, either as once, few or many, or as a class for expanded clones.

>.|.|TRBJ1-2|TRBV7-2
CASSPQGAYGYTF
TGTGCCAGCAGCCCACAGGGCGCCTATGGCTACACCTTC
>.|TRBD1|TRBJ2-5|TRBV19
CASSTMTGGIRETQYF
TGTGCCAGTAGTACGATGACAGGGGGCATTAGGGAGACCCAGTACTTC
>.|.|TRBJ1-1|TRBV6-4
CASSDQEGTEAFF
TGTGCCAGCAGTGATCAGGAGGGCACTGAAGCTTTCTTT
>.|TRBD1|TRBJ2-3|TRBV7-2
CASSLFGTGWADTQYF
TGTGCCAGCAGCTTATTTGGGACAGGGTGGGCGGATACGCAGTATTTT
>.|TRBD2|TRBJ2-5|TRBV29-1
CSVGTSRETQYF
TGCAGCGTAGGGACTAGCAGAGAGACCCAGTACTTC
>few|TRBD1|TRBJ1-5|TRBV5-1
CASSLENRGSPQHF
TGCGCCAGCAGCTTGGAGAACAGGGGGTCGCCCCAGCATTTT
>.|TRBD1|TRBJ1-2|TRBV12-5
CASGLVTAPGQGAYGYTF
TGTGCTAGTGGTTTGGTAACAGCCCCGGGACAGGGGGCGTATGGCTACACCTTC
>.|.|TRBJ1-3|TRBV14
CASSPIPDRLNTIYF
TGTGCCAGCAGCCCCATCCCCGACAGATTAAACACCATATATTTT
>.|TRBD2|TRBJ2-1|TRBV3-1/TRBV3-2
CASSQDSGGGTYNEQFF
TGTGCCAGCAGCCAAGATAGCGGGGGTGGAACCTACAATGAGCAGTTCTTC
>.|TRBD2|TRBJ2-5|TRBV30
CAWSGLAPYGETQYF
TGTGCCTGGAGTGGACTAGCGCCCTACGGAGAGACCCAGTACTTC
>.|TRBD2|TRBJ2-3|TRBV11-3
CASSYGLAGQDTQYF
TGTGCCAGCAGCTACGGACTAGCGGGGCAAGATACGCAGTATTTT
>.|.|TRBJ2-1|TRBV19
CASSITGGNYNEQFF
TGTGCCAGTAGTATAACGGGGGGCAACTACAATGAGCAGTTCTTC
>.|.|TRBJ1-6|TRBV2
CASSERGGSYNSPLHF
TGTGCCAGCAGTGAACGCGGGGGGTCCTATAATTCACCCCTCCACTTT
>few|TRBD2|TRBJ2-5|TRBV2
CASSGTSRQETQYF
TGTGCCAGCAGTGGGACTAGCCGGCAAGAGACCCAGTACTTC
>once|.|TRBJ1-1|TRBV5-1
CASSLDGGNTEAFF
TGCGCCAGCAGCTTGGATGGCGGGAACACTGAAGCTTTCTTT
>.|TRBD2|TRBJ2-1|TRBV12-3/TRBV12-4
CASSHLGTRFF
TGTGCCAGCAGCCACCTCGGGACTAGGTTCTTC
>few|TRBD2|TRBJ2-5|TRBV7-3
CASSRGLAEETQYF
TGTGCCAGCAGCCGTGGACTAGCGGAAGAGACCCAGTACTTC
>.|.|TRBJ1-1|TRBV19
CASNSLENKVSEAFF
TGTGCCAGCAATTCACTAGAGAACAAAGTCTCTGAAGCTTTCTTT
>.|TRBD2|TRBJ2-1|TRBV5-1
CATSPGTSGGIYNEQFF
TGCGCCACATCGCCAGGGACTAGCGGGGGGATCTACAATGAGCAGTTCTTC
>.|.|TRBJ1-5|TRBV2
CASSEGIGRDQPQHF
TGTGCCAGCAGTGAAGGGATAGGGAGGGATCAGCCCCAGCATTTT
>.|TRBD2|TRBJ2-3|TRBV6-4
CASSDGRGDGGDTQYF
TGTGCCAGCAGTGACGGACGGGGGGATGGTGGAGATACGCAGTATTTT
>.|.|TRBJ2-7|TRBV6-1
CASSESYGGLFYEQYF
TGTGCCAGCAGTGAAAGTTACGGGGGGCTATTTTACGAGCAGTACTTC
>.|TRBD1|TRBJ1-2|TRBV18
CASSPSEQGVYGYTF
TGTGCCAGCTCACCCTCTGAACAGGGGGTTTATGGCTACACCTTC
>.|.|TRBJ2-1|TRBV25-1
CASSLRTYNEQFF
TGTGCCAGCAGTCTACGTACCTACAATGAGCAGTTCTTC
>.|.|TRBJ2-2|TRBV27
CASSLGGGPGGGELFF
TGTGCCAGCAGTTTAGGGGGGGGGCCGGGGGGCGGGGAGCTGTTTTTT
>once|.|TRBJ1-2|TRBV7-9
CASSRTTAPAGYTF
TGTGCCAGCAGCCGGACGACAGCCCCGGCGGGCTACACCTTC
>.|.|TRBJ1-1|TRBV11-2
CASSFPRAGGTEAFF
TGTGCCAGCAGCTTTCCCCGAGCGGGAGGCACTGAAGCTTTCTTT
>few|TRBD2|TRBJ2-1|TRBV19
CASSASSGSSYNEQFF
TGTGCCAGTAGTGCCTCTAGCGGGAGCTCCTACAATGAGCAGTTCTTC
>.|TRBD1|TRBJ1-1|TRBV5-1
CASRQGWGLNTEAFF
TGCGCCAGCCGACAGGGGTGGGGACTGAACACTGAAGCTTTCTTT
>.|.|TRBJ1-2|TRBV9
CASSVAEGRQGYTF
TGTGCCAGCAGCGTAGCAGAGGGCAGGCAAGGCTACACCTTC
>.|.|TRBJ1-4|TRBV12-5
CASGYRVDEKLFF
TGTGCTAGTGGGTACAGGGTCGACGAAAAACTGTTTTTT
>.|.|TRBJ1-4|TRBV6-5
CASRPTDTNEKLFF
TGTGCCAGCAGGCCGACAGACACTAATGAAAAACTGTTTTTT
>.|.|TRBJ1-6|TRBV11-1
CASSLALRVTGNSPLHF
TGTGCCAGCAGCTTAGCGCTCAGGGTAACGGGTAATTCACCCCTCCACTTT